This T cell receptor beta chain comes out of a study of cytomegalovirus exposure and HLA in healthy donors. Study-level background: Findings of an earlier analysis included around 120 million unique TCR beta sequences from 180 million or so T cells. Under 90% of more than 300 genotyped donors fell in the Caucasian-associated ancestry cluster. Overall study results and limits: An analysis done earlier found most TCR beta V segments productive about 87% or about 30% of the time. Later analysis identified some 16,000 TCR beta sequences associated with HLA alleles, using a false discovery rate threshold of 0.05.

The PCR made use of 60 Vbeta and 13 Jbeta primers. This table comes from immunoSEQ multiplex PCR, and its TCRdb copy is limited to in-frame clones, with some not included. This repertoire includes fewer than 150,000 clones. Notes on this clone: Its cognate antigen is unknown.

The sample consisted of PBMCs. This TCR was sampled from a woman aged 55-69 years in good health and CMV-seronegative.

DNA of the CDR3: TGTGCCAGTAACACGGGACAGGGTTTACGAGCAACTAATGAAAAACTGTTTTTT. Translated: CASNTGQGLRATNEKLFF. The V and J genes are TRBV19 and TRBJ1-4, with TRBD1 matching 9 bases. After removal of 7 bases from V and 0 bases from J, the junction contained 12 bases not matched to a gene. Germline V gives CDR1 LNHDA, CDR2 SQIVND (reference sequence). This CDR3 is built from 18 residues. Drawing the rest from reference TRBV19 and TRBJ1-4, the complete variable domain is DGGITQSPKYLFRKEGQNVTLSCEQNLNHDAMYWYRQDPGQGLRLIYYSQIVNDFQKGDIAEGYSVSREKKESFPLTVTSAQKNPTAFYLCASNTGQGLRATNEKLFFGSGTQLSVL.